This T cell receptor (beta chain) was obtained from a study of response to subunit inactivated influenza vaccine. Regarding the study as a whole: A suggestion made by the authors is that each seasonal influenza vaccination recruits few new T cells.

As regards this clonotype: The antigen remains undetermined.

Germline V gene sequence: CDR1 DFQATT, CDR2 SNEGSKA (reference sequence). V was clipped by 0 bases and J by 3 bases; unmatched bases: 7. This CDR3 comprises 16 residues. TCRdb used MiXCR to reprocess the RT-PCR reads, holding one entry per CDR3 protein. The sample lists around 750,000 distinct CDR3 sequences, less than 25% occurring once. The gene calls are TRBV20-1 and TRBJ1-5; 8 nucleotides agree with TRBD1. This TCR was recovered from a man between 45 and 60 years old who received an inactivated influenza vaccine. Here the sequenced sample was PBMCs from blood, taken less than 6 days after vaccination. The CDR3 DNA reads TGCAGTGCTAGAGATCTTTACAGGGGGACCAATCAGCCCCAGCATTTT. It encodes CSARDLYRGTNQPQHF.